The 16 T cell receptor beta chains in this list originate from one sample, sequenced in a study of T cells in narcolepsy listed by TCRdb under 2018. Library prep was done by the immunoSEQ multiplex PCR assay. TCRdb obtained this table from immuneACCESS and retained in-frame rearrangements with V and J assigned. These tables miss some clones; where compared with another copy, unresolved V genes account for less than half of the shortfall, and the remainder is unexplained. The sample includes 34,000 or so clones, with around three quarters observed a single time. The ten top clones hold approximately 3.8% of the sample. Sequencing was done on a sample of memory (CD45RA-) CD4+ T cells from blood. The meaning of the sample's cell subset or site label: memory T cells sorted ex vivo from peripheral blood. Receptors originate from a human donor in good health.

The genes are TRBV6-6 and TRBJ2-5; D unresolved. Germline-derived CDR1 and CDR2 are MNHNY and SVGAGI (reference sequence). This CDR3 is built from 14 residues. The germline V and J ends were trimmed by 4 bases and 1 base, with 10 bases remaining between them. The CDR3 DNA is TGTGCCAGCAGTTCCCCGAGCCTCCAAGAGACCCAGTACTTC. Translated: CASSSPSLQETQYF.

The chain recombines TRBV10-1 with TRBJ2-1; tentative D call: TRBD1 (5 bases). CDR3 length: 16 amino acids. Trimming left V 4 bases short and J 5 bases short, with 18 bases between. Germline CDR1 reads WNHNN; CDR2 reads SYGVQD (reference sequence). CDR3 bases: TGCGCCAGCAGTGGCCTCTGGACACGAAACAACAATGAGCAGTTCTTC. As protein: CASSGLWTRNNNEQFF.

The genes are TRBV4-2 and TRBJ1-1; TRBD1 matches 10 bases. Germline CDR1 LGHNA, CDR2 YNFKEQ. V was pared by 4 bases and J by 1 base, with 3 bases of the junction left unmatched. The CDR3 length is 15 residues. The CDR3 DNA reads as TGTGCCAGCAGCCTTGGGGACAGGGGGAACACTGAAGCTTTCTTT. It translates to CASSLGDRGNTEAFF.

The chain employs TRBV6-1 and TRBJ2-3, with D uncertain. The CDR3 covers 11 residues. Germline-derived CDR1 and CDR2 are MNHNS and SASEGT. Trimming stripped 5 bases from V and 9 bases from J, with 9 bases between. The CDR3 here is CASSLTKTQYF. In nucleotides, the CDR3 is TGTGCCAGCAGTTTGACAAAGACGCAGTATTTT.

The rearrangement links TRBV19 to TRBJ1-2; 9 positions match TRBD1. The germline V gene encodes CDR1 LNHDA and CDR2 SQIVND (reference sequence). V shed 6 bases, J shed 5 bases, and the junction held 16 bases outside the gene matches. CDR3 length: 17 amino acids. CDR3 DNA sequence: TGTGCCAGTAGGAGGACCGGGACAGGGATGAGTAGGTATGGCTACACCTTC. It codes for CASRRTGTGMSRYGYTF.

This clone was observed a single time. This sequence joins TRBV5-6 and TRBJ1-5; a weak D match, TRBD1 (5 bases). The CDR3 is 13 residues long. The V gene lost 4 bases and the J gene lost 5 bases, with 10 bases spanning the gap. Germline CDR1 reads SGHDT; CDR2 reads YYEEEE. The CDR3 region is CASSPWGDQPQHF. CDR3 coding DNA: TGTGCCAGCAGCCCCTGGGGGGATCAGCCCCAGCATTTT.

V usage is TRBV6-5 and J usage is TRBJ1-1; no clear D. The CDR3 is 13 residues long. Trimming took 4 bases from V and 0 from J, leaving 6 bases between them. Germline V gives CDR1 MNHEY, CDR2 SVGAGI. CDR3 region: CASSSTMNTEAFF. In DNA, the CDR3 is TGTGCCAGCAGTTCCACGATGAACACTGAAGCTTTCTTT.

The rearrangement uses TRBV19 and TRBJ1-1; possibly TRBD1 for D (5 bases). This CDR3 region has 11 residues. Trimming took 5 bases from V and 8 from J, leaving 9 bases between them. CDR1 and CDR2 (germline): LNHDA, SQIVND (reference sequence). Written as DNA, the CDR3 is TGTGCCAGTAGTCTTCACAGGGAAGCTTTCTTT. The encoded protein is CASSLHREAFF.

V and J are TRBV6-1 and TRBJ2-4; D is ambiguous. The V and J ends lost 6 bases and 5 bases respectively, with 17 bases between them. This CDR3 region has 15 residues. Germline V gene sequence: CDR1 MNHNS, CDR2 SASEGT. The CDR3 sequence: CASSRAGDGENIQYF. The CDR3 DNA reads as TGTGCCAGCAGCCGGGCCGGAGATGGGGAAAACATTCAGTACTTC.

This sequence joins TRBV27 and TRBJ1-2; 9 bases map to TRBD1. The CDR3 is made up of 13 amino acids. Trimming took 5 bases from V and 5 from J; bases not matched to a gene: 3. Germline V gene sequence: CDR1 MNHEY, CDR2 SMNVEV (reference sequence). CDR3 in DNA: TGTGCCAGCAGTCCGGACAGGGGATATGGCTACACCTTC. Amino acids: CASSPDRGYGYTF.

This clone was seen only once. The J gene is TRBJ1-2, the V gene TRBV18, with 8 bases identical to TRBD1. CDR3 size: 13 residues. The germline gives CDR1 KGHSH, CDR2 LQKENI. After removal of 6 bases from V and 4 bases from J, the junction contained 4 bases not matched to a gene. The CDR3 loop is CASSQDRGYGYTF. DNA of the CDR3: TGTGCCAGCTCCCAAGACAGGGGCTATGGCTACACCTTC.

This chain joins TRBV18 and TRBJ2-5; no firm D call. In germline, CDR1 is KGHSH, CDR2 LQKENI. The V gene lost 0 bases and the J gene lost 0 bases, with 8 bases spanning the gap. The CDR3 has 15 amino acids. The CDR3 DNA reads TGTGCCAGCTCACCACCCGTAGATTACCAAGAGACCCAGTACTTC. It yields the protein CASSPPVDYQETQYF.

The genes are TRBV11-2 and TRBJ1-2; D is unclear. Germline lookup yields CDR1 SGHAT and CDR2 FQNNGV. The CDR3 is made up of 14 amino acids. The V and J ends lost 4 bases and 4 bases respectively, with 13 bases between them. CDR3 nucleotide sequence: TGTGCCAGCAGCTCCCCGCGAAGGGTCTATGGCTACACCTTC. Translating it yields CASSSPRRVYGYTF.

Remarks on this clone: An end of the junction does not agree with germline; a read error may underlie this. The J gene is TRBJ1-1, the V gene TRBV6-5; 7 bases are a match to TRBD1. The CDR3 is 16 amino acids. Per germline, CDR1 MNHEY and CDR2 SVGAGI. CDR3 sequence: CASSYSGTVLNAEAFF. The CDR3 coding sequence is TGTGCCAGCAGTTACTCTGGGACAGTTTTGAACGCTGAAGCTTTCTTT.

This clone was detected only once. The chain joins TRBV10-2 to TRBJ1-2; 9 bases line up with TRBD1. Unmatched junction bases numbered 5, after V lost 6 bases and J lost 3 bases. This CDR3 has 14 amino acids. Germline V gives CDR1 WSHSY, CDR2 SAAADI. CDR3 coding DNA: TGCGCCAGCAGGGACGGACAGGGGTACTATGGCTACACCTTC. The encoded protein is CASRDGQGYYGYTF.

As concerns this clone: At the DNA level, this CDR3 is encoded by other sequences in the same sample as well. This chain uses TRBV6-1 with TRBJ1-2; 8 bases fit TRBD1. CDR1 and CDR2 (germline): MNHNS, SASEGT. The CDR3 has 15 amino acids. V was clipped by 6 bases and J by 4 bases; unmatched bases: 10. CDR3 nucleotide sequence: TGTGCCAGCAGGTACCGGGACAGGCCTTTCTATGGCTACACCTTC. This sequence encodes CASRYRDRPFYGYTF.